This TCR beta chain stems from a study of beta chain features in type 1 diabetes (dated 2018 in TCRdb). As for the study more broadly: Mean age, gender distribution, total cell number and subset yield were not different between patients and healthy donors. Naive and central memory subsets were obtained from all 30 or so donors, but regulatory and stem cell-like memory subsets were isolated from only 8 patients and about 8 healthy donors. In the study, recently diagnosed type 1 diabetes patients and matched healthy donors were compared on the TCRB repertoires of their sorted circulating CD4+ T cell subsets. A total of about 100 million sorted cells were examined across all samples, and RNA yield correlated strongly with the number of cells per subset.

A single peripheral blood draw of about 116 mL on average was collected from each donor into heparinised tubes. A BD FACSAria II was used to sort naive, central memory, regulatory and stem cell-like memory CD4+ T cells with a panel that included CD45RO, CCR7, CD25, CD127, CD95 and CD27. Every sorted population had a purity above 98%. PBMCs were isolated right away by Lymphoprep density gradient centrifugation and were stained directly, without culture. So that batch effects would be minimized, each experiment stained and sorted samples in pairs, pairing one healthy donor with one patient. Comment on this clone: Its antigen specificity is not known. Base qualities are missing; no much larger clone stands one base away.

According to the germline V gene (reference sequence), CDR1 reads SEHNR and CDR2 reads FQNEAQ. Trimming leaves V shorter by 2 bases and J shorter by 10 bases, with the junction holding 8 bases beyond the gene matches. Including cysteine and phenylalanine, the CDR3 has 14 amino acids. Only the CDR3 DNA stays, 42 bases, in frame from base 1. The entire amount of isolated RNA was reverse transcribed using the High Capacity cDNA Reverse Transcription Kit, so the sequenced TCRB transcripts were expressed ones. Naive, central memory and regulatory T cell samples underwent deep immunoSEQ sequencing, averaging about 3.57 million total reads per sample. After sorted cells were lysed in RLT buffer, RNA was extracted with DNase-treated RNeasy Micro or Mini kits, with the choice depending on cell number. To prevent cross-contamination, each cell subset was processed individually, whereas patient and healthy donor samples were processed jointly. TCRB sequences were amplified from cDNA with the immunoSEQ multiplex PCR, producing 87-bp fragments spanning the CDR3 region. Amplicons were sequenced on the Illumina HiSeq platform. The published analysis was carried out like this. PCR bias was computationally corrected using synthetic template baselines, reads within Hamming distance 2 were collapsed, and singletons that could not be merged were discarded. Reads were aligned against IMGT so that V, D and J genes, CDR3 length and insertions or deletions at six rearrangement sites could be assigned. Clonotype counts were normalized to sorted cell number within each subset before computing true diversity and Gini coefficients with the tcR R package. The overlap coefficient, calculated on TCRB nucleotide sequences, was used to measure repertoire sharing. As a proxy for the pre-selection repertoire, out-of-frame TCRB sequences from naive cells were analyzed. What TCRdb holds here is the immuneACCESS table cut down to in-frame rearrangements. Part of the clones is not present; checked against another copy, under half of the missing clones reflect an unresolved V gene, and the others are unexplained. For V, J and clone size, that table is used; D and trimming come from the DNA. The sample table records 300,000 to 400,000 clones; over 10% of these occur just once. Less than 0.02% of the sample is taken by the ten largest.

What the research found in general, with its limitations: At VDJ recombination sites, type 1 diabetes patients had fewer insertions and more deleted nucleotides, which implies abnormalities in thymic rearrangement. HLA sub-analyses involved small numbers of individuals, so any influence of HLA type on TCRB rearrangement remained unresolved. Naive, central memory and regulatory TCRB repertoires appeared to be more alike among patients than among healthy donors. Because cDNA rather than genomic DNA was sequenced, highly expressing activated cells could have been over-represented, although no difference in activation and CD3 levels was found between groups. A moderate but significant shortening of TCRB CDR3 length was observed in type 1 diabetes patients in all four CD4+ subsets. PCR might favor shorter templates, but patient and control samples were amplified and corrected together, so any skew would affect both groups equally.

The TCR was taken from a man between 18 and 29 years old in good health. The chain is encoded by TRBV7-9 joined to TRBJ2-1; 7 central bases correspond to TRBD2. Source material: naive CD4+ T cells from blood. Sample cell subset or site, as interpreted from the label and publication: true naive CD4+ T cells. CDR3 loop: CASSLTSGIGEQFF. In nucleotide form, the sequence is TGTGCCAGCAGCTTAACCAGCGGGATAGGGGAGCAGTTCTTC.